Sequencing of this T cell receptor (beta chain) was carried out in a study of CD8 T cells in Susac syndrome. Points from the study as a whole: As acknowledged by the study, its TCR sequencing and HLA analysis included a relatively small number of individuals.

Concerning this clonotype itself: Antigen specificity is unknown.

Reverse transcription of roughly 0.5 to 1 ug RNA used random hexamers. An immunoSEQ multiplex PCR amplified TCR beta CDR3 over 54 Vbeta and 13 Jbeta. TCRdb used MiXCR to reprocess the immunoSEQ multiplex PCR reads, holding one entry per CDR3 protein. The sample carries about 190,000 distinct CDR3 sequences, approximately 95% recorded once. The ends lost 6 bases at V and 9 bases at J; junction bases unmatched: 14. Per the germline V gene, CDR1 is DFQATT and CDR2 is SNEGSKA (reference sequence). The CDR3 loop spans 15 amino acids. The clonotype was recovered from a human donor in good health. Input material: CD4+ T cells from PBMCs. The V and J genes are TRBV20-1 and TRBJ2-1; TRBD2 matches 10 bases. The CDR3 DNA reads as TGCAGTGCCCCCCGGGGGGCTAGCGGGAGCGGTGAGCAGTTCTTC. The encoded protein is CSAPRGASGSGEQFF.